This is a list of T cell receptor beta chains from one sample in a study of cytomegalovirus exposure and HLA in healthy donors. The assay was immunoSEQ multiplex PCR, and TCRdb's table has in-frame clones only and misses some. The sample lists about 130,000 clones; roughly three quarters were seen once. The sample taken for sequencing was PBMCs. These receptors all stem from a man aged 30 to 45 in good health and CMV-seronegative. CDR3s include the opening cysteine and the closing phenylalanine or tryptophan. D genes are given only for firm matches. Clone size, where shown, is once, few, many, or a class for clones that have expanded.

>TRBD2|TRBV15|TRBJ2-1|-|16
TGTGCCACCAGCGTGGAGCGGGGGGTCTCCTACAATGAGCAGTTCTTC
CATSVERGVSYNEQFF
>TRBD2|TRBV30|TRBJ2-7|-|13
TGTGCCTGGACTCGGGGATGGGGGGGCGAGCAGTACTTC
CAWTRGWGGEQYF
>-|TRBV6-5|TRBJ2-7|-|14
TGTGCCAGCAGTACGAATCGGGGGTACTACGAGCAGTACTTC
CASSTNRGYYEQYF
>TRBD2|TRBV7-9|TRBJ2-2|-|15
TGTGCCAGCAGCCCGAGCGGGAGTCCCACCGGGGAGCTGTTTTTT
CASSPSGSPTGELFF
>-|TRBV6-6|TRBJ2-7|-|13
TGTGCCAGCGGAGGAACGGGAGCCTACGAGCAGTACTTC
CASGGTGAYEQYF
>TRBD2|TRBV10-3|TRBJ2-7|-|14
TGTGCCATCAGTGGGGCTAGCGGCTCCTACGAGCAGTACTTC
CAISGASGSYEQYF
>-|TRBV5-6|TRBJ1-4|-|13
TGTGCCAGCAGCCGAAAGAGGAATGAAAAACTGTTTTTT
CASSRKRNEKLFF
>-|TRBV5-6|TRBJ1-2|-|15
TGTGCCAGCAGCTTGGTGGAGGGCCTGAACTATGGCTACACCTTC
CASSLVEGLNYGYTF
>-|TRBV6-5|TRBJ2-7|-|14
TGTGCCAGCAGTGAACAGGGTCGGTACTACGAGCAGTACTTC
CASSEQGRYYEQYF
>-|TRBV7-2|TRBJ2-1|-|16
TGTGCCAGCAGCCGAAATGCCGGGACTGTCGGGAATGAGCAGTTCTTC
CASSRNAGTVGNEQFF
>TRBD2|TRBV2|TRBJ2-3|-|14
TGTGCCAACACAAAGCGGGACCAGTCAGATACGCAGTATTTT
CANTKRDQSDTQYF
>TRBD2|TRBV28|TRBJ2-7|-|17
TGTGCCAGCAGTTTTGGGACTAGCGGTGGAATAGGATACGAGCAGTACTTC
CASSFGTSGGIGYEQYF
>TRBD1|TRBV29-1|TRBJ1-2|-|12
TGCAGCGTTGAGACAGGGAACTATGGCTACACCTTC
CSVETGNYGYTF
>-|TRBV10-3|TRBJ2-7|-|13
TGTGCCATCAGGGGCCAGGGCTCCTACGAGCAGTACTTC
CAIRGQGSYEQYF
>TRBD1|TRBV6-5|TRBJ2-7|-|13
TGTGCCAGCGGGTCCGCAGGGGGCAACGAGCAGTACTTC
CASGSAGGNEQYF
>TRBD1|TRBV28|TRBJ2-7|few|14
TGTGCCAGCAGCTATCTTGGACAGGAGGACGAGCAGTACTTC
CASSYLGQEDEQYF
>TRBD2|TRBV19|TRBJ2-3|-|16
TGTGCCAGTTCTACAGTTACTAGCGGGAGCACAGATACGCAGTATTTT
CASSTVTSGSTDTQYF
>-|TRBV6-1|TRBJ2-4|-|15
TGTGCCAGCATCAGACATCGGGAAGCCAAAAACATTCAGTACTTC
CASIRHREAKNIQYF
>-|TRBV30|TRBJ2-3|-|12
TGTGCCTGGACTCTCAGCACAGATACGCAGTATTTT
CAWTLSTDTQYF
>TRBD2|TRBV11-2|TRBJ2-3|-|16
TGTGCCAGCAGCTCGTTAGCGGCGGGAGGGACAGATACGCAGTATTTT
CASSSLAAGGTDTQYF
>-|TRBV7-2|TRBJ2-7|-|15
TGTGCCAGCAGCTTAGCGCTCAGCGGAGCCTACGAGCAGTACTTC
CASSLALSGAYEQYF
>TRBD2|TRBV5-4|TRBJ2-1|-|16
TGTGCCAGCAGCCGAGGGACTAGCGGGGTTTACAATGAGCAGTTCTTC
CASSRGTSGVYNEQFF
>-|TRBV7-7|TRBJ1-5|-|13
TGTGCCAGCAGCCTGGACACCGGTCAGCCCCAGCATTTT
CASSLDTGQPQHF
>TRBD1|TRBV11-3|TRBJ2-7|-|14
TGTGCCAGCAGCTTGGGACAGAGCTCCTACGAGCAGTACTTC
CASSLGQSSYEQYF
>-|TRBV6-1|TRBJ2-1|once|13
TGTGCCAGCAGTCGATCCACGGGTAATGAGCAGTTCTTC
CASSRSTGNEQFF
>-|TRBV29-1|TRBJ1-6|-|13
TGCAGCGTTGCAGGGGATGGAAATTCACCCCTCCACTTT
CSVAGDGNSPLHF
>-|TRBV7-9|TRBJ2-1|-|19
TGTGCCAGCAGCTTAGCCGGTGGGACTTCAAAGTATCGCCGCAATGAGCAGTTCTTC
CASSLAGGTSKYRRNEQFF
>TRBD1|TRBV7-9|TRBJ1-5|-|15
TGTTCCAGCAGCCCCGGACAGGGGCCGGATCAGCCCCAGCATTTT
CSSSPGQGPDQPQHF
>TRBD1|TRBV7-9|TRBJ2-7|once|11
TGTGCCGCCTCGACAGGGGACGAGCAGTACTTC
CAASTGDEQYF
>TRBD2|TRBV30|TRBJ2-3|once|14
TGTGCCTGGAGAGGCGGGAGTTCCACAGATACGCAGTATTTT
CAWRGGSSTDTQYF
>TRBD1|TRBV6-1|TRBJ1-2|-|13
TGTGCCAGCAGACGGGACAGAAACTATGGCTACACCTTC
CASRRDRNYGYTF
>-|TRBV6-1|TRBJ2-3|-|15
TGTGCCAGCAGTGAGAGGCTTCCTAGCACAGATACGCAGTATTTT
CASSERLPSTDTQYF
>TRBD2|TRBV9|TRBJ2-1|-|15
TGTGCCAGCAGCAGGACTAGCGGGAGTACAAATGAGCAGTTCTTC
CASSRTSGSTNEQFF
>TRBD1|TRBV6-5|TRBJ1-5|-|15
TGTGCCAGCCGAAGGACAGGGGATAGCAATCAGCCCCAGCATTTT
CASRRTGDSNQPQHF
>-|TRBV18|TRBJ1-1|few|13
TGTGCCAGCTCACCACCGGCGGTCTTGTCAGCTTTCTTT
CASSPPAVLSAFF
>-|TRBV29-1|TRBJ2-1|few|11
TGCAGCTTAGGACTCTACAATGAGCAGTTCTTC
CSLGLYNEQFF
>TRBD2|TRBV6-1|TRBJ2-7|-|17
TGTGCCAGCAGTGAATACAGACTAGCGGGATTTGCCTACGAGCAGTACTTC
CASSEYRLAGFAYEQYF
>-|TRBV7-9|TRBJ1-3|few|11
TGTGCCAGCCGAGCGGGAAACACCATATATTTT
CASRAGNTIYF
>TRBD1|TRBV10-2|TRBJ2-1|-|15
TGCGCCAGCACCCAGAGGCGGACAGGGTTCGATGAGCAGTTCTTC
CASTQRRTGFDEQFF
>TRBD1|TRBV7-8|TRBJ2-7|once|14
TGTGCCAGCAGCTTGAGGACAGGGTCCTACGAGCAGTACTTC
CASSLRTGSYEQYF
>TRBD1|TRBV11-3|TRBJ2-7|-|15
TGTGCCAGCAGCCTGGGACAGGGTCGCTCCTACGAGCAGTACTTC
CASSLGQGRSYEQYF
>-|TRBV18|TRBJ1-4|-|14
TGTGCCAGCTCCCCAGCGGCAACTAATGAAAAACTGTTTTTT
CASSPAATNEKLFF
>TRBD2|TRBV6-5|TRBJ2-3|few|16
TGTGCCAGCAGTTACCCCCAGCGGGAGAACTCAGATACGCAGTATTTT
CASSYPQRENSDTQYF
>-|TRBV5-8|TRBJ1-2|-|15
TGTGCCAGCAGCTTGGTTGGCAGTTCGAACTATGGCTACACCTTC
CASSLVGSSNYGYTF
>-|TRBV6-5|TRBJ2-6|-|15
TGTGCCAGCTTCCCCGGGGGATCTGGGGCCAACGTCCTGACTTTC
CASFPGGSGANVLTF
>-|TRBV7-8|TRBJ2-2|-|13
TGTGCCAGCAGCTTAGCGCTCAGGGGCCCGGTGTTTTTT
CASSLALRGPVFF
>-|TRBV11-2|TRBJ2-1|-|17
TGTGCCAGCAGCTCTTCCGAGGGGGCGGGATGGTTTAATGAGCAGTTCTTC
CASSSSEGAGWFNEQFF
>TRBD1|TRBV18|TRBJ1-5|few|15
TGTGCCAGCTCACCGACAGGGGGAGGCAATCAGCCCCAGCATTTT
CASSPTGGGNQPQHF
>TRBD2|TRBV6-6|TRBJ2-1|-|16
TGTGCCAGCAAGGGGACTAGCGGGTTCCCCAACAATGAGCAGTTCTTC
CASKGTSGFPNNEQFF
>-|TRBV5-1|TRBJ1-2|-|12
TGCGCCAGCAGAATGGAGGGTTACGGCTACACCTTC
CASRMEGYGYTF
>-|TRBV5-6|TRBJ2-3|-|16
TGTGCCAGCAGCCGGGGGAGTCTCGGAAACACAGATACGCAGTATTTT
CASSRGSLGNTDTQYF
>-|TRBV6-5|TRBJ2-3|-|15
TGTGCCAGCAGTTACTCCGGCGGGATGGGAGATACGCAGTATTTT
CASSYSGGMGDTQYF
>-|TRBV10-3|TRBJ1-1|-|13
TGTGCCACCGGACAGCATTGGAACACTGAAGCTTTCTTT
CATGQHWNTEAFF
>-|TRBV5-4|TRBJ1-1|-|13
TGTGCCAGCAGCTTGGAACAGAACACTGAAGCTTTCTTT
CASSLEQNTEAFF
>TRBD2|TRBV5-1|TRBJ2-7|once|15
TGCGCCAGTGGACTAGCGGGAGGCATATCCTACGAGCAGTACTTC
CASGLAGGISYEQYF